The 19 T cell receptor beta chains in this list originate from one sample, sequenced in a study of CD8+CD57+ T cells in acquired aplastic anemia. Genomic DNA templated the TCR beta VDJ and CDR3 profiling. TCRdb recomputed calls from the reads with MiXCR, one row per CDR3 protein. Of around 250,000 distinct CDR3 sequences in the sample, roughly 82% were seen once. An expansion of CD8+CD57+ cells by flow cytometry had been shown in patients chosen for sequencing. Sequencing was done on a sample of sorted CD4+, CD8+, or CD8+CD57+ T cells (not recorded which) from PBMCs. These receptors came from a human donor with aplastic anemia.

The chain recombines TRBV20-1 with TRBJ2-1; 7 bases map to TRBD2. This CDR3 region has 16 residues. V trimming: 5 bases; J trimming: 8 bases; junction bases outside the gene matches: 18. Per germline, CDR1 DFQATT and CDR2 SNEGSKA (reference sequence). The CDR3 sequence: CSAQNREGSTRDEQFF. CDR3 sequence (DNA): TGCAGTGCTCAAAATAGGGAGGGATCTACACGGGATGAGCAGTTCTTC.

This clonotype was found a few times. V is TRBV13 and J is TRBJ2-1; 7 nucleotides line up with TRBD2. This CDR3 comprises 15 residues. CDR1 PRHDT and CDR2 FYEKMQ come from the germline V gene (reference sequence). V shed 5 bases and J 2 bases; nucleotides not matched to a gene: 6. Here the CDR3 DNA reads TGTGCCAGCAGCCATGCTAGCGGAGCCTACAATGAGCAGTTCTTC. It yields the protein CASSHASGAYNEQFF.

Turning to this clonotype: This likely comes from a read error, as the CDR3 has no conserved phenylalanine or tryptophan at its end. Because the CDR3's place on the DNA is in doubt, the DNA is left out and the CDR3 is given as listed by TCRdb. V usage is TRBV7-7 and J usage is TRBJ2-1; the table's TRBD1 call for D was not verified on the DNA. Including both end residues, the CDR3 is 13 amino acids long. Germline V gene sequence: CDR1 SSHAT, CDR2 FNYEAQ (reference sequence). The CDR3 protein is CAVLGGADNQYFG.

The CDR3, as DNA: TGTGCCTACGGGGTGACGGCGTTCTACAAGGCCCAGTACTTC. This translates into CAYGVTAFYKAQYF. This chain links TRBV7-9 with TRBJ2-1, with D possibly being TRBD2 (5 bases). The tail of the sequence fits TRBJ2-5 better, so the J call may be wrong. This CDR3 is built from 14 residues. Germline assignment: CDR1 SEHNR and CDR2 FQNEAQ (reference sequence).

In its sample, this clonotype was seen a few times. V and J are TRBV7-2 and TRBJ2-1; TRBD2 matches 7 bases. There are 13 residues in the CDR3. Per germline, CDR1 SGHTA and CDR2 FQGNSA. J was trimmed by 8 bases and V by 9 bases; bases with no gene match: 10. CDR3 nucleotide sequence: TGTGCCAGAGCGGGGCAGGGTGGCGATGAGCAGTTCTTC. It codes for CARAGQGGDEQFF.

Turning to this clonotype: Since no conserved phenylalanine or tryptophan closes the CDR3, a read error is the likely cause. The limits of the CDR3 on the DNA are not certain, so only TCRdb's listed CDR3 is given. The V gene is TRBV7-3, the J gene TRBJ2-3; the table calls TRBD2, which could not be checked here. The CDR3 region is 13 residues in length, termini included. CDR1 and CDR2 (germline): SGHTA, FQGTGA. CDR3 protein: CASSPGGTWGETL.

A word on this clonotype: Germline and junction disagree at one end, which may indicate a read error. CDR3 sequence (DNA): TGTGCCACCAGCATGGCGAGGCAGCAAGAGACCCAGTACTTC. Translating gives CATSMARQQETQYF. V is TRBV5-5 and J is TRBJ2-5; D gene ambiguous. CDR1 and CDR2 from the germline V gene are SGHKS and YYEKEE (reference sequence). The CDR3 has 14 residues.

The gene calls are TRBV7-6 and TRBJ2-5; a weak D match, TRBD2 (6 bases). The germline V gene has CDR1 SGHVS and CDR2 FNYEAQ. Trimming removed 3 bases from V and 5 bases from J, with 7 bases in between. The CDR3 has 12 amino acids. In DNA form, the CDR3 reads TGTGCCAGCAGCTTCGCGGGGGAGACCCAGTACTTC. Its translation: CASSFAGETQYF.

This clonotype has only one observation. One junction end disagrees with the germline gene, perhaps due to a read error. The V gene is TRBV9, the J gene TRBJ2-1; maybe TRBD2 (6 bases). CDR1 is SGDLS and CDR2 is YYNGEE in the germline V gene. This CDR3 is built from 14 residues. The CDR3 bases are TGTGCCAGCAGCGGGGGGACTGGTGGAAATGAGCCGCTCTTC. Its translation is CASSGGTGGNEPLF.

As for this clonotype: Because it lacks the conserved phenylalanine or tryptophan at the end, this CDR3 is likely a read error. The V call is TRBV12-3 or TRBV12-4, the J call TRBJ1-1, with 7 bases matching TRBD1. Trimming cost V 7 bases and J 8 bases; bases outside gene matches: 10. The CDR3 extends over 13 amino acids. CDR3 nucleotide sequence: TGTGCCAGCAACAGACAGGGACGGGGGGAAGCTTTCCTT. This translates into CASNRQGRGEAFL.

Points on this clonotype: It is unclear where the CDR3 begins or ends on the DNA, so no DNA is shown, and the CDR3 is as TCRdb lists it. The chain is built from TRBV7-3 and TRBJ1-2. A total of 16 residues make up the CDR3, ends included. Per germline, CDR1 SGHTA and CDR2 FQGTGA. The chain's CDR3 is CAISRAWRAVRRAYTF.

This rearrangement joins TRBV7-6 to TRBJ2-3, with D perhaps assigned TRBD1 or TRBD2 (5 bases each). This CDR3 comprises 14 residues. V lost 0 bases, J lost 12 bases, and 16 bases lay in between. Germline V gene lookup returns CDR1 SGHVS and CDR2 FNYEAQ. The CDR3 loop is CASSLAGALSTQYF. CDR3 nucleotide sequence: TGTGCCAGCAGCTTAGCCGGGGCTCTCTCTACCCAGTATTTT.

The chain carries TRBV9 and TRBJ2-7, with D unclear. Trimming shortened V by 0 bases and J by 1 base, and 20 bases separated the two germline ends. Germline values: CDR1 SGDLS, CDR2 YYNGEE. The CDR3 totals 18 residues. The CDR3 region has the DNA TGTGCCAGCAGCGTAGGTTCCGACGCGCCGGCCCTTTCCTACGAGCAGTACGTC. Translation gives CASSVGSDAPALSYEQYV.

The chain has TRBV9 and TRBJ2-7, with 8 bases identical to TRBD1. The CDR3 is 15 amino acids. V dropped 1 base and J dropped 6; count of bases not matched to a gene: 9. Germline V lookup: CDR1 SGDLS, CDR2 YYNGEE. This CDR3 is CASSVSQTGVGEQYF. The CDR3 coding sequence is TGTGCCAGCAGCGTAAGTCAGACAGGGGTAGGCGAGCAGTACTTC.

A word on this clonotype: The junction and the germline gene differ at one end; a read error may be behind it. This chain connects TRBV7-4 to TRBJ1-6, with a possible D match to TRBD1 (5 bases). From germline, CDR1 is SGHVT and CDR2 SQSDAQ. The CDR3 totals 16 residues. CDR3 coding DNA: TGTGCCAGCAGCGCCGACAGCGGCTCCTATAATTCCCCCCTCACCTTT. As protein: CASSADSGSYNSPLTF. Complete variable domain (other parts from reference TRBV7-4 and TRBJ1-6): GAGVSQSPRYKVAKRGRDVALRCDSISGHVTLYWYRQTLGQGSEVLTYSQSDAQRDKSGRPSGRFSAERPERSVSTLKIQRTEQGDSAVYLCASSADSGSYNSPLTFGNGTRLTVT.

V is TRBV7-3 and J is TRBJ1-1; D not certain. This CDR3 has 15 residues. Trimming stripped 6 bases from V and 11 bases from J, with 25 bases between. In germline, CDR1 is SGHTA, CDR2 FQGTGA. CDR3 sequence: CASRLELTAVEHAFF. As DNA, the CDR3 is TGTGCCAGCAGATTAGAGCTCACCGCCGTTGAACACGCTTTCTTT.

This clonotype was seen a handful of times. Being one base from a much bigger clone, this may be a read error. The chain is built from TRBV7-9 and TRBJ2-3; TRBD2 matches 9 bases. V shed 5 bases, J shed 9 bases, and the junction held 9 bases outside the gene matches. There are 14 residues in the CDR3. The germline gives CDR1 SEHNR, CDR2 FQNEAQ (reference sequence). The CDR3 region is CASSKAGGPETQYF. The CDR3 region has the DNA TGTGCCAGCAGCAAAGCGGGAGGTCCCGAGACGCAGTATTTT.

The rearrangement links TRBV20-1 to TRBJ2-7; D uncertain. V shed 6 bases and J shed 3 bases, with 15 bases lying between them. The CDR3 contains 13 residues. Per germline, CDR1 DFQATT and CDR2 SNEGSKA (reference sequence). The CDR3 nucleotides are TGCAGTGCCGGACCGCCGGGCAGCTACGAGCAGTACTTC. Protein sequence: CSAGPPGSYEQYF.

Concerning this clonotype: Its ends do not fully match the called genes, so a read error is possible. This chain uses TRBV7-9 with TRBJ1-6; a possible D gene is TRBD1 (5 bases). CDR3 length equals 14 residues. The V gene's germline CDR1 is SEHNR and CDR2 FQNEAQ (reference sequence). The CDR3 is CASSLGGRPTSLPF. The CDR3 nucleotides are TGTGCCAGCAGCTTAGGGGGCAGACCTACGAGCCTCCCCTTT.